This T cell receptor beta chain was retrieved from a study of post-analysis software for immune sequencing data. On this clonotype: What it binds is not known.

Unique-molecular-identifier-tagged TCR beta cDNA libraries were used. Each CDR3 protein gets one entry after TCRdb re-called the PCR reads with MiXCR. The table includes 820,000 or so distinct CDR3 sequences, roughly 58% detected once. Findings and caveats of the study: Compared with controls, patients had more of about 5 TRBV segments, including TRBV5-6, TRBV5-1 and TRBV20-1.

Germline V gives CDR1 DFQATT, CDR2 SNEGSKA (reference sequence). Germline trimming cut 6 bases from V and 2 bases from J; bases unmatched to any gene: 7. The CDR3 covers 13 residues. V is TRBV20-1 and J is TRBJ2-7; 7 positions agree with TRBD1. The sequence derives from a girl aged 10-17 years with multiple sclerosis. Specimen: blood. CDR3 region: CSALGQSTYEQYF. CDR3 nucleotide sequence: TGCAGTGCCTTGGGACAGTCTACCTACGAGCAGTACTTC.